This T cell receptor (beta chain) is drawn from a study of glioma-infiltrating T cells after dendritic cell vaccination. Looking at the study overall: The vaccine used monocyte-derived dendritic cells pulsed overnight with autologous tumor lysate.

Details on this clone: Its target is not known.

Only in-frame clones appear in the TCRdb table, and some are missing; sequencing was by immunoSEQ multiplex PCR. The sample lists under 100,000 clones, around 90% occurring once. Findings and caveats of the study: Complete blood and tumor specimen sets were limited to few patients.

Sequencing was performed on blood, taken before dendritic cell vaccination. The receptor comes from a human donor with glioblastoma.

The CDR3 loop reads CASRPTGSTDTQYF. The CDR3 nucleotides are TGTGCCAGCAGGCCCACAGGAAGCACAGATACGCAGTATTTT. This chain links TRBV6-5 with TRBJ2-3; tentative D call: TRBD1 (5 bases). CDR3 length: 14 residues. Germline lookup yields CDR1 MNHEY and CDR2 SVGAGI. Trimming pared 6 bases from V and 0 bases from J, leaving 10 bases between.